A single sample is the source of the 15 T cell receptor beta chains below, sequenced in a study of metastatic and nonmetastatic thyroid tumors. All patients reached thyroid surgery having received no treatment beforehand. From the PCR reads, TCRdb re-called clones with MiXCR. The table has over 5,500 clones, around 19% seen once. The sequencing input was adjacent normal tissue. The receptors stem from a female donor with papillary thyroid cancer or a benign thyroid nodule (not recorded which). Some clones in this sample may be carry-over from other donors' samples.

Judged by abundance, this clone is medium-sized. This same CDR3 is encoded by further DNA sequences in the sample. The rearrangement uses TRBV19 and TRBJ1-1; unclear D gene. Trimming stripped 7 bases from V and 3 bases from J, with 9 bases between. CDR3 length: 12 amino acids. Germline V gene sequence: CDR1 LNHDA, CDR2 SQIVND (reference sequence). This CDR3 is CASNTGYTEAFF. The DNA of the CDR3 is TGTGCCAGTAACACGGGCTACACTGAAGCTTTCTTT. The full variable domain, in which reference TRBV19 and TRBJ1-1 provide the parts outside the CDR3, is DGGITQSPKYLFRKEGQNVTLSCEQNLNHDAMYWYRQDPGQGLRLIYYSQIVNDFQKGDIAEGYSVSREKKESFPLTVTSAQKNPTAFYLCASNTGYTEAFFGQGTRLTVV.

This clone appeared many times. This may come from a read error, since a much larger clone is one base off. Other DNA sequences in the sample encode the same CDR3. The chain couples TRBV9 to TRBJ2-3; weak D call: TRBD2 (6 bases). The CDR3 runs to 15 residues. Germline CDR1 SGDLS, CDR2 YYNGEE. CDR3 sequence: CASSVVPGPRDTQYF. In DNA, the CDR3 is TGTGCCAGCAGCGTAGTTCCGGGACCGCGGGATACGCAGTACTTT.

This clone ranks as large (0.1 to 1%). This chain links TRBV15 with TRBJ2-2; TRBD1 aligns across 7 bases. The CDR3 has 15 residues. The ends lost 4 bases at V and 4 bases at J; junction bases unmatched: 6. The germline gives CDR1 LNHNV, CDR2 YYDKDF (reference sequence). The CDR3 bases are TGTGCCACCAGCATTGACAGGGACGGCACCGGGGAGCTGTTTTTT. As protein: CATSIDRDGTGELFF. The whole variable domain, remainder taken from reference TRBV15 and TRBJ2-2, is DAMVIQNPRYQVTQFGKPVTLSCSQTLNHNVMYWYQQKSSQAPKLLFHYYDKDFNNEADTPDNFQSRRPNTSFCFLDIRSPGLGDTAMYLCATSIDRDGTGELFFGEGSRLTVL.

By proportion, this clone is medium-sized. The chain joins TRBV20-1 to TRBJ2-7; D could derive from TRBD1 or TRBD2 (5 bases each). Looked up from germline, CDR1 is DFQATT and CDR2 is SNEGSKA (reference sequence). The germline V and J ends were trimmed by 3 bases and 7 bases, with 19 bases remaining between them. The CDR3 sequence is 14 residues long. The CDR3 here is CSARSPGPQGEQYF. Here the CDR3 DNA reads TGCAGTGCTAGGTCGCCGGGACCCCAAGGGGAGCAGTACTTC.

This clone was detected only a few times. The junction shows a germline mismatch at one end, possibly a read error. CDR3 bases: TGTGTCAGCATGCCTAGCGGGAGTGTTGATACGCAGTATTTT. Protein product: CVSMPSGSVDTQYF. J is TRBJ2-3 and V is TRBV2, with 10 nucleotides matching TRBD2. Germline V gene sequence: CDR1 SNHLY, CDR2 FYNNEI. The CDR3 is made up of 14 amino acids.

This clone was counted between two and nine times. The J gene is TRBJ2-1, the V gene TRBV6-1, with a possible D match to TRBD1 (5 bases). The CDR3 has 15 residues. Per the germline V gene, CDR1 is MNHNS and CDR2 is SASEGT. Trimming took 6 bases from V and 0 from J, leaving 12 bases between them. CDR3 nucleotide sequence: TGTGCCAGCAGCATCCAGGGCGACTCCTACAATGAGCAGTTCTTC. Translated, it gives CASSIQGDSYNEQFF.

This clone was counted many times. The rearrangement joins TRBV9 to TRBJ1-2; D is undetermined. Per germline, CDR1 SGDLS and CDR2 YYNGEE. Trimming left V 0 bases short and J 4 bases short, with 7 bases between. This CDR3 comprises 13 residues. The CDR3 DNA reads as TGTGCCAGCAGCGTAGGGCAGTTCTATGGCTACACCTTC. Residues: CASSVGQFYGYTF.

By proportion, this clone is medium-sized. The chain joins TRBV27 to TRBJ2-7, with a possible D match to TRBD1 (5 bases). From germline, CDR1 is MNHEY and CDR2 SMNVEV (reference sequence). The CDR3 is 14 amino acids. The V and J ends lost 3 bases and 0 bases respectively, with 9 bases between them. CDR3 loop: CASSLTVNSYEQYF. For the CDR3, the DNA is TGTGCCAGCAGTTTGACAGTTAACTCCTACGAGCAGTACTTC.

The chain joins TRBV27 to TRBJ2-5; tentative D call: TRBD1 (6 bases). The V gene's germline CDR1 is MNHEY and CDR2 SMNVEV (reference sequence). The CDR3 consists of 15 residues. Trimming cost V 2 bases and J 1 base, with 11 bases left between them. CDR3: CASSLGGHLQETQYF. DNA for the CDR3: TGTGCCAGCAGTTTAGGGGGACACCTCCAAGAGACCCAGTACTTC.

By share of the sample, this clone is medium-sized. V gene TRBV7-9 combines with J gene TRBJ1-2, with D tentatively TRBD1 (6 bases). CDR3 length: 10 residues. Germline V gene sequence: CDR1 SEHNR, CDR2 FQNEAQ (reference sequence). V lost 8 bases, J lost 7 bases, and 8 bases lay in between. The CDR3 DNA follows: TGTGCCAGCGAACAGGGTGGCTACACCTTC. Translating it yields CASEQGGYTF.

The CDR3 region is CASSYSSGSGNTIYF. CDR3 bases: TGTGCCAGCAGTTACTCGAGTGGGTCTGGAAACACCATATATTTT. V usage is TRBV6-2 or TRBV6-3 and J usage is TRBJ1-3; D not resolved. The V and J ends lost 0 bases and 1 base respectively, with 7 bases between them. The germline CDR1 and CDR2 sequences are MNHEY and SVGEGT. The CDR3 is 15 amino acids.

This clone is termed medium-sized (0.01 to 0.1%). This rearrangement joins TRBV6-1 to TRBJ2-4; D possibly corresponds to TRBD1 (5 bases). Trimming cost V 2 bases and J 0 bases, with 11 bases left between them. The germline V gene has CDR1 MNHNS and CDR2 SASEGT. This CDR3 is built from 16 residues. CDR3 nucleotide sequence: TGTGCCAGCAGTGAACCGGACACCTTAGCCAAAAACATTCAGTACTTC. The encoded protein is CASSEPDTLAKNIQYF.

CDR3 coding DNA: TGCAGTGCTAGTCAGCCCCACAGGGGGAATGTAAATGATGGCTACACCTTC. Protein sequence: CSASQPHRGNVNDGYTF. The rearrangement joins TRBV20-1 to TRBJ1-2, with TRBD1 matching over 8 bases. The length of the CDR3 is 17 residues. Losses at the gene ends were 3 bases for V and 6 bases for J; bases not matched to a gene: 18. Germline-derived CDR1 and CDR2 are DFQATT and SNEGSKA (reference sequence).

This clone was counted ten times or more. The J gene is TRBJ1-2, the V gene TRBV7-3, with D maybe TRBD1 (5 bases). CDR3 length equals 13 residues. Trimming shortened V by 1 base and J by 6 bases, and 9 bases separated the two germline ends. From germline, CDR1 is SGHTA and CDR2 FQGTGA. CDR3 nucleotide sequence: TGTGCCAGCAGCTTAATTCCAGGGAATGGCTACACCTTC. Its protein product is CASSLIPGNGYTF.

Ten or more counts support this clone. V gene TRBV7-9 combines with J gene TRBJ2-3, with 9 bases matching TRBD2. V trimming: 5 bases; J trimming: 4 bases; junction bases outside the gene matches: 4. This CDR3 contains 14 residues. Germline assignment: CDR1 SEHNR and CDR2 FQNEAQ (reference sequence). The CDR3: CASSQLAGPDTQYF. CDR3 coding DNA: TGTGCCAGCAGCCAACTAGCGGGCCCAGATACGCAGTATTTT.